The 2 T cell receptor beta chains below all came from one sample that was sequenced in a study of shared clonotypes between healthy human individuals. Profiling relied on immunoSEQ multiplex PCR, and the TCRdb table lists in-frame clones only, not all of them. Counted here are 530,000 or so clones, nearly 80% occurring once; the ten biggest clones make up 9.5% to 15%. What was sequenced was PBMCs. The receptor source for this set is a woman between 40 and 55 years old in good health. Some clones in this sample may be carry-over from other donors' samples.

The rearrangement joins TRBV19 to TRBJ2-1, with a weak D call TRBD1 (6 bases). Germline V gives CDR1 LNHDA, CDR2 SQIVND (reference sequence). This CDR3 region has 15 residues. V shed 10 bases and J shed 0 bases, with 16 bases lying between them. The CDR3 sequence is CATSTGTTSYNEQFF. The CDR3 DNA follows: TGTGCCACATCCACCGGGACAACCTCCTACAATGAGCAGTTCTTC.

This clone was seen more than once but under ten times. This rearrangement joins TRBV15 to TRBJ2-7, with D possibly TRBD1 on 7 matching bases. The ends were cut back, 5 bases at V and 7 bases at J, with 18 bases in the middle. The germline gives CDR1 LNHNV, CDR2 YYDKDF (reference sequence). The length of the CDR3 is 14 residues. CDR3 nucleotide sequence: TGTGCCACCAGCTTAAGGGACAGCCGGGGGGAGCAGTACTTC. Residues: CATSLRDSRGEQYF.